These 10 T cell receptor beta chains were all obtained from the same sample, sequenced in a study of tumor-infiltrating lymphocytes in primary liver carcinoma listed by TCRdb under 2017. Total RNA and DNA were co-extracted from roughly 20-30 mg of bulk tissue with the AllPrep DNA/RNA mini kit, without cell sorting. The instrument given in TCRdb is Illumina HiSeq 2500. Using a constant-region primer and ProtoScript II reverse transcriptase, TCRbeta-specific cDNA was reverse-transcribed from about 460 ng total RNA. The TCRbeta libraries were prepared through three rounds of nested multiplex PCR following a slightly modified ARM-PCR procedure. Multiplex TRBV1-TRBV30 forward primers and a Cbeta reverse primer were used in the first two PCR rounds, each of which was run for 9 to 11 cycles. Using fastp at Q25 and MiXCR, TCRdb reprocessed the public reads and kept productive beta chains. Rows matching on CDR3 protein sequence are summarized as one entry with the most common DNA and genes. For this sample the table gives 40,000 to 55,000 distinct CDR3 sequences, of which less than 75% were detected only once. The top ten clones comprise less than 30% of the sample.

The material sequenced was liver tumor tissue from sampling region 5. The meaning of the sample's cell subset or site label: tumor region T5, tumor centre. The source is a man between 40 and 49 years old with primary liver carcinoma and hepatitis B virus infection.

As to this clonotype: It is likely a read error, because the conserved phenylalanine at the end of the CDR3 is missing. V and J are TRBV29-1 and TRBJ2-7, with TRBD2 identical over 10 bases. The CDR3 is made up of 14 amino acids. Looked up from germline, CDR1 is SQVTM and CDR2 is ANQGSEA. The V segment lost 1 base and the J segment 6 bases; nucleotides outside the gene matches: 6. CDR3 nucleotide sequence: TGCAGCGTTGAAGGCCTAGCGGGAGTCTCCGAGCAGTACTCC. Translating it yields CSVEGLAGVSEQYS.

With regard to this clonotype: Relative to the germline gene, one junction end is altered; a read error may explain this. The chain has TRBV4-1 and TRBJ2-3; 11 positions match TRBD2. This CDR3 has 15 residues. The germline gives CDR1 MGHRA, CDR2 YSYEKL. The DNA of the CDR3 is TGCGCCAGCAGCTTAGCGGGAGGGCGCAGAGATACGCAGTTTTTT. It yields the protein CASSLAGGRRDTQFF.

Note on this clonotype: Germline and junction disagree at one end, which may indicate a read error. The J gene is TRBJ1-1, the V gene TRBV29-1; D uncertain. This CDR3 is built from 13 residues. Germline CDR1 reads SQVTM; CDR2 reads ANQGSEA. In nucleotides, the CDR3 is TGCAGCGTTGCAATCCGGAGTTACACTGAAACTTTCTTC. This translates into CSVAIRSYTETFF. The entire variable domain, with the rest obtained from reference TRBV29-1 and TRBJ1-1, is as follows: SAVISQKPSRDICQRGTSLTIQCQVDSQVTMMFWYRQQPGQSLTLIATANQGSEATYESGFVIDKFPISRPNLTFSTLTVSNMSPEDSSIYLCSVAIRSYTETFFGQGTRLTVV.

This clonotype occurred once. The chain combines TRBV6-5 with TRBJ2-7; D may be TRBD2 (5 bases). CDR1 is MNHEY and CDR2 is SVGAGI in the germline V gene. V was trimmed by 7 bases and J by 3 bases, leaving 13 bases between them. CDR3 length: 13 amino acids. The CDR3 nucleotides are TGTGCCAGCAACCGCGCAAGCGGCTACGAGCAGTACTTC. Translation gives CASNRASGYEQYF.

This clonotype appeared many times. The chain uses TRBV28 and TRBJ2-1; D gene ambiguous. In germline, CDR1 is MDHEN, CDR2 SYDVKM. There are 12 residues in the CDR3. Trimming shortened V by 2 bases and J by 2 bases, and 1 base separated the two germline ends. CDR3: CASSLTYNEQFF. CDR3 nucleotides: TGTGCCAGCAGTTTAACCTACAATGAGCAGTTCTTC.

The chain has TRBV24-1 and TRBJ2-3; 9 nucleotides line up with TRBD1. CDR3 size: 16 residues. Germline CDR1 KGHDR, CDR2 SFDVKD. Trimming removed 8 bases from V and 7 bases from J; junction bases left unmatched: 15. Here the CDR3 reads CATTPGGTGYENTQYF. The CDR3 nucleotides read TGTGCCACCACCCCCGGGGGGACAGGGTATGAAAATACGCAGTATTTT.

V gene TRBV29-1 combines with J gene TRBJ2-3; 8 bases map to TRBD2. J was trimmed by 4 bases and V by 5 bases; bases with no gene match: 8. The CDR3 consists of 14 residues. Germline CDR1 is SQVTM and CDR2 is ANQGSEA. CDR3 loop: CSVSGGPVADTQYF. CDR3 nucleotides: TGCAGCGTTTCGGGGGGGCCTGTGGCAGATACGCAGTATTTT.

A remark on this clonotype: The junction does not match germline at one end; this may be a read error. The chain combines TRBV12-3 or TRBV12-4 with TRBJ2-1, with 10 bases aligning to TRBD2. The CDR3 consists of 15 residues. CDR3 protein: CDSSSGVAGGPPLFF. For the CDR3, the DNA is TGTGACAGCAGTTCAGGCGTAGCGGGAGGTCCTCCCCTGTTCTTC.

The chain combines TRBV11-2 with TRBJ1-4, with D perhaps matching TRBD1 (6 bases). The V end lost 5 bases, the J end lost 7 bases, and 20 bases lay between the germline ends. This CDR3 comprises 16 residues. Germline assignment: CDR1 SGHAT and CDR2 FQNNGV. The CDR3 DNA reads as TGTGCCAGCAGCCTAAATGGTCCAGGGGCAGGTGAAAAACTGTTTTTT. Its translation is CASSLNGPGAGEKLFF.

As regards this clonotype: The junction does not match germline at one end; this may be a read error. The chain joins TRBV6-1 to TRBJ2-7; D not resolved. This CDR3 is built from 13 residues. Germline lookup yields CDR1 MNHNS and CDR2 SASEGT. CDR3: CASCEWVFYDQYF. DNA for the CDR3: TGTGCCAGCTGTGAATGGGTGTTCTACGACCAGTACTTC.